One and the same sample provided the 11 T cell receptor beta chains below, sequenced in a study of cytomegalovirus exposure and HLA in healthy donors. Vbeta (60) and Jbeta (13) primers were used in the PCR. The method was immunoSEQ multiplex PCR; TCRdb's version includes in-frame clones alone and lacks a portion of them. The sample lists 160,000 or so clones; roughly three quarters were seen once. The sample was PBMCs. The receptor set was obtained from a man aged 18 to 35 in good health and CMV-seropositive.

This chain uses TRBV6-1 with TRBJ1-2; D is possibly TRBD1 (5 bases). Per germline, CDR1 MNHNS and CDR2 SASEGT. This CDR3 spans 14 amino acids. The V end was cut by 3 bases, the J end by 2 bases, with 10 bases between. CDR3 nucleotides: TGTGCCAGCAGTGAGGGGGGGGAAAACTATGGCTACACCTTC. Translated: CASSEGGENYGYTF.

This clone was observed once. This chain links TRBV18 with TRBJ2-2; D possibly corresponds to TRBD2 (6 bases). V lost 3 bases and J lost 3, with 11 bases in between. This CDR3 contains 15 residues. Germline CDR1 is KGHSH and CDR2 is LQKENI. The CDR3 here is CASSPGGADTGELFF. The CDR3 DNA reads TGTGCCAGCTCACCCGGAGGGGCAGACACCGGGGAGCTGTTTTTT.

This rearrangement joins TRBV2 to TRBJ1-5; no firm D call. CDR1 is SNHLY, CDR2 FYNNEI, per germline. This CDR3 region has 12 residues. V lost 3 bases and J lost 7, with 7 bases in between. The CDR3 spells CASSDRAQPQHF. DNA of the CDR3: TGTGCCAGCAGTGATCGTGCGCAGCCCCAGCATTTT.

The rearrangement links TRBV6-1 to TRBJ2-3, with 9 bases that match TRBD1. From germline, CDR1 is MNHNS and CDR2 SASEGT. The CDR3 length is 16 residues. The V segment lost 0 bases and the J segment 6 bases; nucleotides outside the gene matches: 7. In nucleotides, the CDR3 is TGTGCCAGCAGTGAAGCGAGGGGACAGGGTACGGATACGCAGTATTTT. This translates into CASSEARGQGTDTQYF.

The chain carries TRBV4-3 and TRBJ1-5, with D possibly TRBD1 on 6 matching bases. The CDR3 extends over 16 amino acids. Germline CDR1 and CDR2: LGHNA and YSLEER. Trimming stripped 0 bases from V and 4 bases from J, with 13 bases between. In DNA, the CDR3 is TGCGCCAGCAGCCAAGATGCGGGGGGCTATAATCAGCCCCAGCATTTT. The encoded protein is CASSQDAGGYNQPQHF.

CDR3 amino acids: CASSEDGTGARNTIYF. In DNA form, the CDR3 reads TGTGCCAGCAGCGAGGACGGGACAGGGGCTAGAAACACCATATATTTT. The V call is TRBV9, the J call TRBJ1-3, with 10 positions matching TRBD1. CDR1 is SGDLS, CDR2 YYNGEE, per germline. CDR3 length equals 16 residues. With 3 bases clipped from V and 5 bases from J, the junction kept 8 bases outside the gene matches.

This clone was seen once. CDR3 in amino acids: CASSVEQHNEQFF. CDR3 DNA sequence: TGTGCCAGCAGCGTGGAGCAGCACAATGAGCAGTTCTTC. The genes are TRBV9 and TRBJ2-1; D is unresolved. The CDR3 is 13 residues long. V dropped 2 bases and J dropped 5 bases, with 8 bases sitting between them. Germline V gene lookup returns CDR1 SGDLS and CDR2 YYNGEE.

This clone was counted between two and nine times. The V call is TRBV18, the J call TRBJ2-7; 9 bases line up with TRBD2. The CDR3 covers 17 residues. Germline CDR1 KGHSH, CDR2 LQKENI. The ends lost 0 bases at V and 7 bases at J; junction bases unmatched: 13. The CDR3 region is CASSPPTSGRPGEEQYF. The DNA for the CDR3 is TGTGCCAGCTCACCACCAACTAGCGGGCGCCCCGGGGAGGAGCAGTACTTC.

The rearrangement uses TRBV10-3 and TRBJ2-3; TRBD2 is a possible D gene (5 bases). The CDR3 spans 14 residues. From germline, CDR1 is ENHRY and CDR2 SYGVKD. Between the trimmed V and J ends, which lost 5 bases and 2 bases, there was a span of 11 bases. The CDR3 is CAISKPGNTDTQYF. The CDR3 DNA is TGTGCCATCAGTAAACCGGGGAACACAGATACGCAGTATTTT.

The rearrangement joins TRBV2 to TRBJ2-1, with 10 bases lining up with TRBD1. The germline V gene encodes CDR1 SNHLY and CDR2 FYNNEI. The CDR3 has 17 residues. J was trimmed by 8 bases and V by 5 bases; bases with no gene match: 15. CDR3 amino acids: CASSYSPDRGQVYEQFF. CDR3 nucleotides: TGTGCCAGCAGTTACTCCCCTGACAGGGGGCAAGTCTATGAGCAGTTCTTC.

This clone occurred once. DNA of the CDR3: TGTGCCAGCAGCCGTTCTAGCGGGGGGGACAATGAGCAGTTCTTC. Its protein product is CASSRSSGGDNEQFF. The chain recombines TRBV7-6 with TRBJ2-1, with 12 bases aligning to TRBD2. The CDR3 length is 15 residues. With 5 bases clipped from V and 5 bases from J, the junction kept 4 bases outside the gene matches. Germline CDR1 SGHVS, CDR2 FNYEAQ.